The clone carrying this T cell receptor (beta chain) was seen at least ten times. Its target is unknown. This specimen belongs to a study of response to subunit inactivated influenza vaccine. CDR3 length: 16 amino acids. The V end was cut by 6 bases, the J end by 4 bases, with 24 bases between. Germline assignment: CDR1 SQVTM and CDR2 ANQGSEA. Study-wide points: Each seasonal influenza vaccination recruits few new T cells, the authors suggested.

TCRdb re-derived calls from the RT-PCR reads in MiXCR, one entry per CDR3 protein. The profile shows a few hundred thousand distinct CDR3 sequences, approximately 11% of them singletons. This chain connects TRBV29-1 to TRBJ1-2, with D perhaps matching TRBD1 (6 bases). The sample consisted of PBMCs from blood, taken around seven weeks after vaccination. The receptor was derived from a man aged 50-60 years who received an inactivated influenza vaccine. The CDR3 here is CSVHTRSQGYGYGYTF. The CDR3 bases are TGCAGCGTCCACACACGTTCACAGGGTTACGGCTATGGCTACACCTTC.